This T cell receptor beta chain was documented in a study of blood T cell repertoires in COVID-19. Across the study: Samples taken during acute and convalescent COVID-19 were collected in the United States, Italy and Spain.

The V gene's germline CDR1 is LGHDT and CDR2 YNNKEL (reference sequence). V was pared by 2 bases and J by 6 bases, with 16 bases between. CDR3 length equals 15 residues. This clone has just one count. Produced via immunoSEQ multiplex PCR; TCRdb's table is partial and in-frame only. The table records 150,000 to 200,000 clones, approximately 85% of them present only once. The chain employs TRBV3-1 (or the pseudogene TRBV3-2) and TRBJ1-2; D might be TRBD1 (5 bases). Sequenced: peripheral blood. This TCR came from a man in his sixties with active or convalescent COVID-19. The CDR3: CASSQLVQGEDGYTF. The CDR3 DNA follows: TGTGCCAGCAGCCAACTGGTCCAGGGTGAAGATGGCTACACCTTC.